This TCR beta chain was documented in a study of blood T cell repertoires in COVID-19. Across the study: From T cells, B-cell-depleted T cells, or PBMCs came the material, which was cDNA or gDNA.

Profiled with immunoSEQ multiplex PCR; TCRdb holds only in-frame clones, not every one. The sample holds under 300,000 clones; roughly 77% are singletons and the top ten take around 3.4%. Germline trimming cut 7 bases from V and 10 bases from J; bases unmatched to any gene: 15. There are 16 residues in the CDR3. Germline loops: CDR1 WSHSY, CDR2 SAAADI. This clone was counted ten times or more. Sequencing used peripheral blood. This rearrangement joins TRBV10-2 to TRBJ2-1, with TRBD2 identical over 11 bases. The receptor was derived from a woman older than 75 with acute or convalescent COVID-19. The CDR3 nucleotides read TGCGCCAGCATCCAGACTAGCGGGGATTGGGGTGGAGAGCAGTTCTTC. This translates into CASIQTSGDWGGEQFF.